The 10 T cell receptor beta chains below come from one sample, sequenced in a study of T cells in Graves' hyperthyroidism and ophthalmopathy. The TCR beta CDR3 regions underwent amplification using RNA transcripts as the source. Primed by the HTBI set, a first-round RT-PCR was run on the TCR CDR3. MiXCR was run by TCRdb on the multiplex PCR reads, yielding one entry per CDR3 protein. The repertoire holds about 360,000 distinct CDR3 sequences, about 12% seen once, with less than 10% in the top ten. Sequencing input: blood. These receptors came from a woman younger than 35 with Graves' hyperthyroidism.

In this sample, this clonotype turned up many times. This chain joins TRBV28 and TRBJ1-2, with D possibly being TRBD1 (5 bases). Between the trimmed V and J ends, which lost 3 bases and 7 bases, there was a span of 12 bases. Germline V gene data show CDR1 as MDHEN and CDR2 as SYDVKM. The CDR3 runs 13 residues. In DNA, the CDR3 is TGTGCCAGCAGTTTTCGGGCAGGGATTGGCTACACCTTC. Protein: CASSFRAGIGYTF.

This clonotype showed up many times. This chain uses TRBV20-1 with TRBJ2-3; 7 bases align to TRBD2. Germline V gene data show CDR1 as DFQATT and CDR2 as SNEGSKA (reference sequence). The V segment lost 3 bases and the J segment 4 bases; nucleotides outside the gene matches: 7. The CDR3 consists of 14 residues. The DNA for the CDR3 is TGCAGTGCTAGCGGGGGGAGACTTGCAGATACGCAGTATTTT. Amino acid sequence: CSASGGRLADTQYF.

There are a few counts of this clonotype. The CDR3 reads CASSHYMETQYF. The CDR3 region has the DNA TGTGCCAGCAGCCACTATATGGAGACCCAGTACTTC. V and J are TRBV11-2 and TRBJ2-5; D gene unclear. Germline loops: CDR1 SGHAT, CDR2 FQNNGV. Trimming removed 5 bases from V and 5 bases from J, with 9 bases in between. CDR3 length equals 12 residues.

In its sample, this clonotype was seen a few times. This chain connects TRBV4-1 to TRBJ2-5; D gene ambiguous. With 1 base removed from V and 3 bases from J, the gap between germline ends came to 12 bases. CDR1 MGHRA and CDR2 YSYEKL come from the germline V gene. The CDR3 consists of 15 residues. The CDR3: CASSQVRKVEETQYF. CDR3 in DNA: TGCGCCAGCAGCCAAGTCCGGAAGGTTGAAGAGACCCAGTACTTC.

This clonotype was counted at least ten times. The CDR3 bases are TGTGCCAGCACAGGCGGACCGCAAGAGACCCAGTACTTC. Its translation: CASTGGPQETQYF. This rearrangement joins TRBV28 to TRBJ2-5; the D is unclear. V gave up 7 bases and J gave up 2 bases, with 11 bases separating them. CDR1 MDHEN and CDR2 SYDVKM come from the germline V gene. The CDR3 totals 13 residues.

This clonotype was detected many times. The V call is TRBV11-3, the J call TRBJ2-1; 7 nucleotides line up with TRBD1. V dropped 0 bases and J dropped 8; count of bases not matched to a gene: 7. Germline CDR1 reads SGHNT; CDR2 reads YENEEA. This CDR3 has 15 amino acids. CDR3 protein: CASSLEQGLRYEQFF. CDR3 in DNA: TGTGCCAGCAGCTTAGAACAGGGGCTTAGATATGAGCAGTTCTTC.

There are many counts of this clonotype. The chain joins TRBV12-3 or TRBV12-4 to TRBJ2-7, with D perhaps TRBD1 (6 bases). V lost 7 bases and J 6 bases, leaving 16 bases between the germline ends. The CDR3 has 13 amino acids. CDR3: CASTPGTPPEQYF. CDR3 nucleotides: TGTGCCAGCACCCCGGGGACACCTCCCGAGCAGTACTTC.

The sample holds many counts of this clonotype. It may be a read error: a sequence one base away is much more abundant. The CDR3 DNA follows: TGTGCCAGCAGCTTAGGTACCACTGAAGCTTTCTTT. Its protein product is CASSLGTTEAFF. The chain links TRBV13 to TRBJ1-1; D is uncertain. This CDR3 region has 12 residues. V was cut by 0 bases and J by 4 bases, with 3 bases left in between. Germline V gene sequence: CDR1 PRHDT, CDR2 FYEKMQ (reference sequence).

Ten or more counts support this clonotype. V gene TRBV7-9 combines with J gene TRBJ2-4; weak D call: TRBD1 (6 bases). The V gene lost 5 bases and the J gene lost 3 bases, with 17 bases spanning the gap. There are 16 residues in the CDR3. Germline V CDR1 and CDR2: SEHNR, FQNEAQ (reference sequence). The CDR3 coding sequence is TGTGCCAGCAGCCCCCGGGACATTTCGGACAAAAACATTCAGTACTTC. It specifies CASSPRDISDKNIQYF. The whole variable domain, filled in from reference TRBV7-9 and TRBJ2-4, reads DTGVSQNPRHKITKRGQNVTFRCDPISEHNRLYWYRQTLGQGPEFLTYFQNEAQLEKSRLLSDRFSAERPKGSFSTLEIQRTEQGDSAMYLCASSPRDISDKNIQYFGAGTRLSVL.

This clonotype was counted many times. The chain carries TRBV24-1 and TRBJ1-2; D gene unclear. Per germline, CDR1 KGHDR and CDR2 SFDVKD. This CDR3 region has 15 residues. V was pared by 3 bases and J by 4 bases, with 14 bases between. The CDR3 DNA sequence: TGTGCCACCAGTGATAAGACGGAGACGACCTATGGCTACACCTTC. As protein: CATSDKTETTYGYTF.